The sequence of this T cell receptor beta chain was determined in a study of blood T cell repertoires in COVID-19. This clone appeared a few times. Profiling relied on immunoSEQ multiplex PCR, and the TCRdb table lists in-frame clones only, not all of them. The sample lists almost 200,000 clones, about 86% occurring once. This clonotype was sampled from a woman between 65 and 79 years old with acute or convalescent COVID-19. Sequencing input: peripheral blood.

CDR3 bases: TGTGCCAGCAGCTTAAGCCCTAGCGGGAAAGGGGGAAATGAGCAGTTCTTC. This translates into CASSLSPSGKGGNEQFF. V and J are TRBV7-2 and TRBJ2-1; 9 nucleotides match TRBD2. Looked up from germline, CDR1 is SGHTA and CDR2 is FQGNSA. This CDR3 contains 17 residues. V trimming: 2 bases; J trimming: 7 bases; junction bases outside the gene matches: 12.